Shown below are 2 T cell receptor beta chains from a single sample sequenced in a study of blood T cell repertoires in COVID-19. Data came from immunoSEQ multiplex PCR; TCRdb stores just in-frame clones and leaves some out. The profile covers about 210,000 clones, with about 86% appearing a single time and around 1.6% taken by the ten largest. Sequencing used peripheral blood. The receptors stem from a man younger than 35 with active or convalescent COVID-19.

The chain joins TRBV5-1 to TRBJ2-7; TRBD2 aligns across 8 bases. The CDR3 is 14 residues long. Germline V gives CDR1 SGHRS, CDR2 YFSETQ. The junction had 5 bases not matched to a gene; V was cut back by 0 bases and J by 6 bases. The CDR3 DNA sequence: TGCGCCAGCAGCTTGGGAGGACTAGCCGGCGAGCAGTACTTC. Translated, it gives CASSLGGLAGEQYF.

The chain carries TRBV7-8 and TRBJ2-5; 8 bases are shared with TRBD1. This CDR3 region has 14 residues. Per the germline V gene, CDR1 is SGHVS and CDR2 is FQNEAQ. The J segment lost 5 bases and the V segment lost 4 bases, leaving 6 bases of the junction unmatched. The CDR3 loop reads CASSSRQGWETQYF. The CDR3 nucleotides are TGTGCCAGCAGCTCCAGACAGGGGTGGGAGACCCAGTACTTC.